Presented here are 16 T cell receptor beta chains from one specimen sequenced in a study of blood T cell repertoires in COVID-19. Some clones are missing from TCRdb's copy, which holds only in-frame ones; the method was immunoSEQ multiplex PCR. Of about 44,000 clones listed, approximately 81% are singletons. Sequencing was carried out using peripheral blood. The source of these receptors is a woman in her seventies with acute or convalescent COVID-19.

This sequence joins TRBV6-5 and TRBJ2-4, with D unclear. CDR1 is MNHEY, CDR2 SVGAGI, per germline. The CDR3 has 16 amino acids. V lost 2 bases to trimming and J lost 0 bases, with 11 bases between them. The CDR3 sequence: CASSYDGFPAKNIQYF. Here the CDR3 DNA reads TGTGCCAGCAGTTACGATGGCTTCCCAGCCAAAAACATTCAGTACTTC.

The chain couples TRBV4-2 to TRBJ2-2; weak D call: TRBD1 (6 bases). Germline lookup yields CDR1 LGHNA and CDR2 YNFKEQ. The CDR3 covers 18 residues. Trimming stripped 0 bases from V and 0 bases from J, with 14 bases between. The CDR3 spells CASSQDRAGATNTGELFF. For the CDR3, the DNA is TGTGCCAGCAGCCAAGATAGGGCAGGGGCGACGAACACCGGGGAGCTGTTTTTT.

The chain recombines TRBV12-3 or TRBV12-4 with TRBJ1-1; D is perhaps TRBD1 (5 bases). V lost 7 bases to trimming and J lost 5 bases, with 11 bases between them. The length of the CDR3 is 12 residues. The CDR3 DNA reads as TGTGCCAGCAACCTCGGGGGGACTGAAGCTTTCTTT. This sequence encodes CASNLGGTEAFF.

There are a few counts of this clone. The chain uses TRBV27 and TRBJ2-3, with D perhaps TRBD2 (6 bases). Germline CDR1 is MNHEY and CDR2 is SMNVEV (reference sequence). CDR3 size: 12 residues. The germline V and J ends were trimmed by 4 bases and 4 bases, with 6 bases remaining between them. CDR3 nucleotides: TGTGCCAGCAGTTGGAGGGCAGATACGCAGTATTTT. Translating gives CASSWRADTQYF.

The chain couples TRBV29-1 to TRBJ2-5, with D tentatively TRBD1 (6 bases). The CDR3 is 13 residues long. V was clipped by 7 bases and J by 4 bases, with 16 bases between them. CDR1 is SQVTM and CDR2 is ANQGSEA in the germline V gene. CDR3: CSGAPGESETQYF. DNA of the CDR3: TGCAGCGGCGCCCCAGGGGAATCAGAGACCCAGTACTTC.

The chain combines TRBV3-1 (or the pseudogene TRBV3-2) with TRBJ2-7; 8 bases line up with TRBD1. There are 15 residues in the CDR3. Trimming cost V 0 bases and J 3 bases; bases outside gene matches: 4. From germline, CDR1 is LGHDT and CDR2 YNNKEL (reference sequence). CDR3 region: CASSQDTTGDYEQYF. The CDR3 DNA reads TGTGCCAGCAGCCAAGACACGACAGGGGACTACGAGCAGTACTTC.

The J gene is TRBJ1-1, the V gene TRBV18; weak D call: TRBD1 (5 bases). Looked up from germline, CDR1 is KGHSH and CDR2 is LQKENI. The CDR3 has 14 amino acids. Trimming stripped 5 bases from V and 6 bases from J, with 16 bases between. CDR3 residues: CASSSTVTGPEAFF. The CDR3 DNA is TGTGCCAGCTCATCGACAGTTACCGGGCCTGAAGCTTTCTTT.

The chain has TRBV6-1 and TRBJ1-5; 7 nucleotides match TRBD1. This CDR3 spans 14 amino acids. CDR1 and CDR2 from the germline V gene are MNHNS and SASEGT. The V gene end was trimmed by 0 bases and the J gene end by 6 bases; junction bases not matched to a gene: 2. This CDR3 is CASSEAGQLQPQHF. CDR3 DNA: TGTGCCAGCAGTGAAGCGGGACAGCTTCAGCCCCAGCATTTT.

The genes are TRBV28 and TRBJ2-7, with 8 bases identical to TRBD1. This CDR3 region has 13 residues. Trimming removed 6 bases from V and 4 bases from J; junction bases left unmatched: 5. The germline gives CDR1 MDHEN, CDR2 SYDVKM. The CDR3 sequence is CASRMTGAYEQYF. CDR3 bases: TGTGCCAGCAGGATGACAGGGGCTTACGAGCAGTACTTC.

The chain links TRBV3-1 (or the pseudogene TRBV3-2) to TRBJ1-5; 8 bases map to TRBD1. In germline, CDR1 is LGHDT, CDR2 YNNKEL (reference sequence). This CDR3 is built from 14 residues. V was pared by 4 bases and J by 7 bases, with 6 bases of the junction left unmatched. CDR3 sequence reads: CASSLGTGGQPQHF. The DNA for the CDR3 is TGTGCCAGCAGCCTAGGGACAGGAGGGCAGCCCCAGCATTTT.

The CDR3 here is CASSSRQGLSDEQFF. CDR3 bases: TGTGCCAGTAGTTCTCGACAGGGGCTTTCGGATGAGCAGTTCTTC. This chain uses TRBV19 with TRBJ2-1; TRBD1 aligns across 8 bases. This CDR3 region has 15 residues. Per the germline V gene, CDR1 is LNHDA and CDR2 is SQIVND (reference sequence). The V and J ends lost 5 bases and 8 bases, in that order; junction bases with no gene match: 11.

This chain connects TRBV7-2 to TRBJ1-2; D not resolved. The CDR3 contains 16 residues. The ends were cut back, 5 bases at V and 1 base at J, with 17 bases in the middle. Germline V CDR1 and CDR2: SGHTA, FQGNSA. The CDR3 sequence: CASSLGRGSGNYGYTF. For the CDR3, the DNA is TGTGCCAGCAGCCTCGGTAGAGGGAGCGGTAACTATGGCTACACCTTC.

V and J are TRBV16 and TRBJ1-2; D not certain. The CDR3 spans 15 residues. CDR1 is KGHSY, CDR2 FQNENV, per germline. The V and J ends lost 2 bases and 0 bases respectively, with 10 bases between them. CDR3 region: CASSQNPAANYGYTF. As DNA, the CDR3 is TGTGCCAGCAGCCAAAACCCGGCGGCTAACTATGGCTACACCTTC.

The chain uses TRBV7-3 and TRBJ2-2; 11 bases fit TRBD2. V was pared by 5 bases and J by 7 bases, with 9 bases of the junction left unmatched. Per the germline V gene, CDR1 is SGHTA and CDR2 is FQGTGA. The CDR3 runs to 16 residues. CDR3 coding DNA: TGTGCCAGCAGCCGACTGACTAGCGGGACGGGCGGGGAGCTGTTTTTT. Its translation: CASSRLTSGTGGELFF. Variable domain in full (rest from reference TRBV7-3 and TRBJ2-2): GAGVSQTPSNKVTEKGKYVELRCDPISGHTALYWYRQSLGQGPEFLIYFQGTGAADDSGLPNDRFFAVRPEGSVSTLKIQRTERGDSAVYLCASSRLTSGTGGELFFGEGSRLTVL.

The chain is built from TRBV5-3 and TRBJ2-7, with no clear D. TRBV5-3 is marked as an open reading frame, function uncertain. The CDR3 has 18 residues. Trimming shortened V by 2 bases and J by 0 bases, and 21 bases separated the two germline ends. CDR3 DNA sequence: TGTGCCAGAAGCTTCGAGGCCCGGGTATTAAAAAGCTCCTACGAGCAGTACTTC. Translation gives CARSFEARVLKSSYEQYF.

The rearrangement uses TRBV27 and TRBJ2-3; 8 bases line up with TRBD1. Per the germline V gene, CDR1 is MNHEY and CDR2 is SMNVEV (reference sequence). J gave up 6 bases and V 5 bases, and 13 bases lay outside the gene matches. The CDR3 is 16 residues long. CDR3 sequence (DNA): TGTGCCAGCAGTGGAGCCCGGGACAGGATGACTGATACGCAGTATTTT. Translation gives CASSGARDRMTDTQYF.